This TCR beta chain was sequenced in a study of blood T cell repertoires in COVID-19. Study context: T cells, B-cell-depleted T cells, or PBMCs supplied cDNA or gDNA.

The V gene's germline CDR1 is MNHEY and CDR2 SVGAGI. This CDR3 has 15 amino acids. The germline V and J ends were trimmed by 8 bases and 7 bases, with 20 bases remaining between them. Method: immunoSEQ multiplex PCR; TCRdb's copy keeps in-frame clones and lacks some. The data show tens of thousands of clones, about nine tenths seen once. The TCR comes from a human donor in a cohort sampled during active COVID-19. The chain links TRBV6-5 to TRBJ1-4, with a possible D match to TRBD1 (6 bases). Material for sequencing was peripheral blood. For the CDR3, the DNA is TGTGCCAGCGGCCTGGAGGGGGGGGCAGGTGAAAAACTGTTTTTT. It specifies CASGLEGGAGEKLFF.